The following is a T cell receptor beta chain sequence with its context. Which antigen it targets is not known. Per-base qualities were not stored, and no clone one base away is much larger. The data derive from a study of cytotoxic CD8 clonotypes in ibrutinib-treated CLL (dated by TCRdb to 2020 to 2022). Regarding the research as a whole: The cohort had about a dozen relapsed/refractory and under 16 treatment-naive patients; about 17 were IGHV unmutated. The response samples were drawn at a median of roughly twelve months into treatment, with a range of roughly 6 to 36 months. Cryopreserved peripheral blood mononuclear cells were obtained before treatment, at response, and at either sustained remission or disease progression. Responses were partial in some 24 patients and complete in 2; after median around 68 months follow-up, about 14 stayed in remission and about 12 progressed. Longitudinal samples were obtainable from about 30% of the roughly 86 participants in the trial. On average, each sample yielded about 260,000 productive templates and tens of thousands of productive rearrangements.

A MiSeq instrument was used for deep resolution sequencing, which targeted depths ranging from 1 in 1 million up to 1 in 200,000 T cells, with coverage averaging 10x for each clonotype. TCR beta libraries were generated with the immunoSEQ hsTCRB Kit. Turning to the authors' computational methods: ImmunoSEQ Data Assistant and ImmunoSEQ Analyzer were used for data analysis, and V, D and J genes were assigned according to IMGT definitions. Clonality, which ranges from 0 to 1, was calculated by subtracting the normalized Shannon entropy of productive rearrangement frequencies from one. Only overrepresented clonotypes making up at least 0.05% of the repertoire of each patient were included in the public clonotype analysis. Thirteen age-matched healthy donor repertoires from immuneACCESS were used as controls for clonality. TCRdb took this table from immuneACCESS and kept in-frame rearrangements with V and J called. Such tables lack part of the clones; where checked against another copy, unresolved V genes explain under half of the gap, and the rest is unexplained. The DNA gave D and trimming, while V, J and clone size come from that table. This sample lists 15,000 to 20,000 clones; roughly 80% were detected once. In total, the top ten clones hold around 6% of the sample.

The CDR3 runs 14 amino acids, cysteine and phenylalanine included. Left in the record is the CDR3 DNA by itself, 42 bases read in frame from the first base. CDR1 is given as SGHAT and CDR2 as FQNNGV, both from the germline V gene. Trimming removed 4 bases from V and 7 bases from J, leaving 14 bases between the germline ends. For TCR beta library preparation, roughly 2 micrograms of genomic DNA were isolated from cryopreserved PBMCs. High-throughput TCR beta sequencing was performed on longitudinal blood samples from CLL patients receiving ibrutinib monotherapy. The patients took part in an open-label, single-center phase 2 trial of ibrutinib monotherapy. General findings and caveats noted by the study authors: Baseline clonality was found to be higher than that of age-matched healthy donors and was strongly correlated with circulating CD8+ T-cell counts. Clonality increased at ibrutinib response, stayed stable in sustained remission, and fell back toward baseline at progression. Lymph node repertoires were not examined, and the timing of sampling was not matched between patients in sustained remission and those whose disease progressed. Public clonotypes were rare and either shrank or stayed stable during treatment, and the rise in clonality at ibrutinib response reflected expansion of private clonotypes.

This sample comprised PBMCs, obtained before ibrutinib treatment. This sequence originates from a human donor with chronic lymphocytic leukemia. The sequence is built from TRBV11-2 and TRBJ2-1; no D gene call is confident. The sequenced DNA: TGTGCCAGCAGCTCGCCGGTTCATGCTAATGAGCAGTTCTTC. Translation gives CASSSPVHANEQFF.